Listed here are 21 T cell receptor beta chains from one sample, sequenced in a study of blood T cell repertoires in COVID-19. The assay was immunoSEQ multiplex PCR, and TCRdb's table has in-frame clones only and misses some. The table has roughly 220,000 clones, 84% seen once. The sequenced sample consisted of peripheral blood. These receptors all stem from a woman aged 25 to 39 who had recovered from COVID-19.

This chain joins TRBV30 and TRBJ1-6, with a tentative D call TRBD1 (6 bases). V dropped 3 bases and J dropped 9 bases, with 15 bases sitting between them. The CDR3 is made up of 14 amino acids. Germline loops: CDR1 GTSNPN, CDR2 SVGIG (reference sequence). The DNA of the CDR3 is TGTGCCTGGAGCTTGTACAGGGTTGGTTCACCCCTCCACTTT. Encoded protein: CAWSLYRVGSPLHF.

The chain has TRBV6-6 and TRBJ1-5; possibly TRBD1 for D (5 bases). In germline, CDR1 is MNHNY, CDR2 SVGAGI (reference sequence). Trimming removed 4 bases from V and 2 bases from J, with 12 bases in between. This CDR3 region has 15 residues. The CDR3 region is CASSLKRGGNQPQHF. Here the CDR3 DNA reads TGTGCCAGCAGTTTGAAAAGGGGTGGCAATCAGCCCCAGCATTTT.

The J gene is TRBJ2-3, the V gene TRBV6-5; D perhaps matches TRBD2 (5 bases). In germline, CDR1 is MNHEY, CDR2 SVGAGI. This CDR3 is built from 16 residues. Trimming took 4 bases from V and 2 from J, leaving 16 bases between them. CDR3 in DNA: TGTGCCAGCAGTTGGACTCTACCTTTTGACACAGATACGCAGTATTTT. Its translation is CASSWTLPFDTDTQYF.

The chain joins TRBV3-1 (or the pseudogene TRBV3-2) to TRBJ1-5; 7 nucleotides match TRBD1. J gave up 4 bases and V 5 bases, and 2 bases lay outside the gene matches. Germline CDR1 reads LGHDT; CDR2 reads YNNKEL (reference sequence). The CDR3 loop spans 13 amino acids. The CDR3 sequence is CASSTGDNQPQHF. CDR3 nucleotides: TGTGCCAGCAGCACAGGGGATAATCAGCCCCAGCATTTT.

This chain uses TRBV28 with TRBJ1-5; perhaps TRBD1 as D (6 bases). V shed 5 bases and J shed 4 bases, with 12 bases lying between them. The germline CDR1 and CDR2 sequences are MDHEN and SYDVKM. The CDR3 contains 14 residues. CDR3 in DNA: TGTGCCAGCAGTATTACGCAGGGGAATCAGCCCCAGCATTTT. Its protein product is CASSITQGNQPQHF.

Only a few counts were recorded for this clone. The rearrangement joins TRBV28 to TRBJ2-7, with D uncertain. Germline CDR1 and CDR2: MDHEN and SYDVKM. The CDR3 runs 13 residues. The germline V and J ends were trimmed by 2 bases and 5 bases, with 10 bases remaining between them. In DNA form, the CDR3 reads TGTGCCAGCAGTTTAAGTAGTCCGCACGAGCAGTACTTC. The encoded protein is CASSLSSPHEQYF.

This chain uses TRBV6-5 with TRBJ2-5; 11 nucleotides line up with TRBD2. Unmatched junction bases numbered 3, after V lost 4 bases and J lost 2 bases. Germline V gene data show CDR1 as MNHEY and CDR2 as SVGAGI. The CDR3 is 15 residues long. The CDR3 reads CASSSIAGGQETQYF. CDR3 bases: TGTGCCAGCAGTTCCATAGCGGGAGGGCAAGAGACCCAGTACTTC.

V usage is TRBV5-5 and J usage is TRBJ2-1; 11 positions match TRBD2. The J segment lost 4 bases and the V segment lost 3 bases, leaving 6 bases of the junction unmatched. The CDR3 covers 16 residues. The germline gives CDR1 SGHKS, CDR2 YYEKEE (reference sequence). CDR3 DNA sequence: TGTGCCAGCAGCTCCCTACTAGCGGGGGTTTACAATGAGCAGTTCTTC. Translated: CASSSLLAGVYNEQFF.

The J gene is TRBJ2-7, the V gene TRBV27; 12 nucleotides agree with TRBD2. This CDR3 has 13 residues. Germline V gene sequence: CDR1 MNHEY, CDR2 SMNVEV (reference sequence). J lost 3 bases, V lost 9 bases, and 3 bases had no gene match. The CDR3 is CASRLAGDYEQYF. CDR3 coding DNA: TGTGCCAGTAGACTAGCGGGAGACTACGAGCAGTACTTC.

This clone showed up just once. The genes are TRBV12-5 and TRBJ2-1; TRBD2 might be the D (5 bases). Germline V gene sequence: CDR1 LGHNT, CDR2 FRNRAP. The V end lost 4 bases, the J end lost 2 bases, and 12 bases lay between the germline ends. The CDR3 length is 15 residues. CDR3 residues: CASGSGLEAYNEQFF. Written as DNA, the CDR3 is TGTGCTAGTGGTTCCGGACTCGAAGCCTACAATGAGCAGTTCTTC.

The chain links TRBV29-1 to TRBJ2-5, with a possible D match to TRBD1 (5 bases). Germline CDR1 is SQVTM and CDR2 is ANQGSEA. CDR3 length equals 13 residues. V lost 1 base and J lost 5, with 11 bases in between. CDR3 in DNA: TGCAGCGTTGAAGGCCCAGGGTGGGAGACCCAGTACTTC. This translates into CSVEGPGWETQYF.

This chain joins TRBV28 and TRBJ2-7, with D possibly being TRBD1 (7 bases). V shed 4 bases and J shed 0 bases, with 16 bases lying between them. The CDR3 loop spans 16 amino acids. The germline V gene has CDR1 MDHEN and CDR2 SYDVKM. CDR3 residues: CASSSRGQISSYEQYF. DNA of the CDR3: TGTGCCAGCAGTTCGCGGGGACAGATCAGCTCCTACGAGCAGTACTTC.

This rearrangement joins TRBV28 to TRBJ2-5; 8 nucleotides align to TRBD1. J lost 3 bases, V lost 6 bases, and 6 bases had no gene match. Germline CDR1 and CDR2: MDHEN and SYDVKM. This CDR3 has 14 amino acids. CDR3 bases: TGTGCCAGCAGACCTTTGACAGGGGAAGAGACCCAGTACTTC. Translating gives CASRPLTGEETQYF.

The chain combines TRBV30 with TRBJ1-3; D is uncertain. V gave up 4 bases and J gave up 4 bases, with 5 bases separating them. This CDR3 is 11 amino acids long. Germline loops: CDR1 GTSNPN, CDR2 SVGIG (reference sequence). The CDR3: CAWTGGNTIYF. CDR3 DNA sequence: TGTGCCTGGACGGGGGGAAACACCATATATTTT.

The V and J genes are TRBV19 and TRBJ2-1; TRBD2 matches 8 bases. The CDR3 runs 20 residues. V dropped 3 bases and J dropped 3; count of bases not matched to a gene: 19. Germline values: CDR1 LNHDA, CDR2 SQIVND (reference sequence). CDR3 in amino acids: CASSIPLYPSLADVYNEQFF. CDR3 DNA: TGTGCCAGTAGTATCCCCCTCTATCCCTCACTAGCGGACGTCTACAATGAGCAGTTCTTC. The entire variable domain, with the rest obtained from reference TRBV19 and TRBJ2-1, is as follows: DGGITQSPKYLFRKEGQNVTLSCEQNLNHDAMYWYRQDPGQGLRLIYYSQIVNDFQKGDIAEGYSVSREKKESFPLTVTSAQKNPTAFYLCASSIPLYPSLADVYNEQFFGPGTRLTVL.

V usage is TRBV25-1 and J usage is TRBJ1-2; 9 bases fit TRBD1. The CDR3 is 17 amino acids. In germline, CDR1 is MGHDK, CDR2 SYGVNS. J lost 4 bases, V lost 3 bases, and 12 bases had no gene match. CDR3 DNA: TGTGCCAGCAGTGATTTCGGGACAGGGTTGGATTCCTATGGCTACACCTTC. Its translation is CASSDFGTGLDSYGYTF.

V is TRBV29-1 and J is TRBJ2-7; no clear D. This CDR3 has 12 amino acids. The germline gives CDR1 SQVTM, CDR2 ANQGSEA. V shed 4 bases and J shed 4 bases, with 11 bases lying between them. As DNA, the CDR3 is TGCAGCGTTGCTCGTTCCCAGTACGAGCAGTACTTC. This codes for CSVARSQYEQYF.

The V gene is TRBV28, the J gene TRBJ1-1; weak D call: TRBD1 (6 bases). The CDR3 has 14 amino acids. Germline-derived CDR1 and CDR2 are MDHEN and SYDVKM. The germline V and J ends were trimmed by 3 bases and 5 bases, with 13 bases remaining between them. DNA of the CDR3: TGTGCCAGCAGTTTTCCAGGGGAAGAGACTGAAGCTTTCTTT. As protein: CASSFPGEETEAFF.

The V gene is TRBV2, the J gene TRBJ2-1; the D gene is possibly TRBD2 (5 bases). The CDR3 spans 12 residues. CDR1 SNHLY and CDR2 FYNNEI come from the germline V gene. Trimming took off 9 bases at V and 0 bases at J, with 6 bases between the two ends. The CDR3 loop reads CASSVSYNEQFF. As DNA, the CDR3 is TGTGCCAGTAGCGTCTCCTACAATGAGCAGTTCTTC.

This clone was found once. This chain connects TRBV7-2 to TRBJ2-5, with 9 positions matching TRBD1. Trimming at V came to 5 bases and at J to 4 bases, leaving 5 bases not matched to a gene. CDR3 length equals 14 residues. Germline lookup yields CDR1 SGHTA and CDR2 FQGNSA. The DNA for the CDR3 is TGTGCCAGCAGCAAGGACAGGGGTGGAGAGACCCAGTACTTC. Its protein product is CASSKDRGGETQYF. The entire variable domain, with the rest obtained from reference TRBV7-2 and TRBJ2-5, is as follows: GAGVSQSPSNKVTEKGKDVELRCDPISGHTALYWYRQSLGQGLEFLIYFQGNSAPDKSGLPSDRFSAERTGGSVSTLTIQRTQQEDSAVYLCASSKDRGGETQYFGPGTRLLVL.

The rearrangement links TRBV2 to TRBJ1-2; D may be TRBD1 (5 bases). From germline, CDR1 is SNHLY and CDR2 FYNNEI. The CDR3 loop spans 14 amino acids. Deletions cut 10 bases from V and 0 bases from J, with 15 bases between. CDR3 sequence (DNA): TGTGCCACCCAGGGAGGGCTAGCTAACTATGGCTACACCTTC. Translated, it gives CATQGGLANYGYTF. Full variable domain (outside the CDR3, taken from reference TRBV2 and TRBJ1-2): EPEVTQTPSHQVTQMGQEVILRCVPISNHLYFYWYRQILGQKVEFLVSFYNNEISEKSEIFDDQFSVERPDGSNFTLKIRSTKLEDSAMYFCATQGGLANYGYTFGSGTRLTVV.